These 8 T cell receptor beta chains were all obtained from the same sample, sequenced in a study of blood T cell repertoires in COVID-19 (dated by TCRdb to 2018 to 2021). The library was prepared using the immunoSEQ multiplex PCR assay. Here the immuneACCESS table is served through TCRdb, limited to in-frame sequences with V and J called. Missing clones are a known gap in these copies; in checked studies unresolved V genes cover under half, and the rest lacks a known reason. For this sample the table gives roughly 500,000 clones, of which approximately 90% were detected only once. The ten most abundant clones make up under 9.5% of the sample. Material for sequencing was PBMCs or T cells enriched from blood (not recorded which). The receptors were sampled from a woman aged 55-69 years who had recovered from COVID-19.

The CDR3 region has the DNA TGTGCCAGCAGGGCAAGCGACAGGGCTAACACTGAAGCTTTCTTT. Translation: CASRASDRANTEAFF. The chain carries TRBV2 and TRBJ1-1, with 7 bases aligning to TRBD1. CDR3 length equals 15 residues. V gave up 6 bases and J gave up 2 bases; unmatched junction bases: 9. Germline V gene data show CDR1 as SNHLY and CDR2 as FYNNEI. The variable domain in full, with the rest retrieved from reference TRBV2 and TRBJ1-1, is EPEVTQTPSHQVTQMGQEVILRCVPISNHLYFYWYRQILGQKVEFLVSFYNNEISEKSEIFDDQFSVERPDGSNFTLKIRSTKLEDSAMYFCASRASDRANTEAFFGQGTRLTVV.

The genes are TRBV7-9 and TRBJ1-1; D unclear. Germline V lookup: CDR1 SEHNR, CDR2 FQNEAQ (reference sequence). V was pared by 5 bases and J by 1 base, with 23 bases between. The CDR3 has 18 residues. This chain's CDR3 is CASSLAARSWKKNTEAFF. As DNA, the CDR3 is TGTGCCAGCAGCCTGGCGGCAAGATCATGGAAAAAGAACACTGAAGCTTTCTTT.

This chain links TRBV29-1 with TRBJ2-1, with TRBD2 matching over 12 bases. The CDR3 is 18 amino acids. Trimming at V came to 7 bases and at J to 3 bases, leaving 16 bases not matched to a gene. CDR1 is SQVTM, CDR2 ANQGSEA, per germline. The CDR3 loop reads CSATSGGLLGGFYNEQFF. The CDR3 bases are TGCAGCGCCACTAGCGGGGGGCTTTTAGGGGGCTTCTACAATGAGCAGTTCTTC.

The chain employs TRBV5-4 and TRBJ2-4, with 7 bases lining up with TRBD1. Germline trimming cut 4 bases from V and 6 bases from J; bases unmatched to any gene: 10. The CDR3 sequence is 15 residues long. Per germline, CDR1 SGHNT and CDR2 YYREEE (reference sequence). As DNA, the CDR3 is TGTGCCAGCAGCGCGGATATCCAGGGGGTAAACATTCAGTACTTC. Translation gives CASSADIQGVNIQYF.

The chain recombines TRBV3-1 (or the pseudogene TRBV3-2) with TRBJ1-3, with D hard to call. In germline, CDR1 is LGHDT, CDR2 YNNKEL (reference sequence). The CDR3 contains 15 residues. Trimming shortened V by 4 bases and J by 0 bases, and 10 bases separated the two germline ends. The CDR3 sequence is CASSLGLNSGNTIYF. CDR3 coding DNA: TGTGCCAGCAGCCTCGGACTCAACTCTGGAAACACCATATATTTT.

This chain joins TRBV4-1 and TRBJ2-7, with 10 bases lining up with TRBD1. V was clipped by 1 base and J by 0 bases; unmatched bases: 3. The CDR3 consists of 16 residues. The germline V gene has CDR1 MGHRA and CDR2 YSYEKL. CDR3 amino acids: CASSQGGQGLSYEQYF. The CDR3 DNA is TGCGCCAGCAGCCAAGGGGGACAGGGGCTCTCCTACGAGCAGTACTTC.

The chain is built from TRBV2 and TRBJ1-2, with unresolved D. The V and J ends lost 1 base and 2 bases respectively, with 5 bases between them. The germline V gene encodes CDR1 SNHLY and CDR2 FYNNEI. The CDR3 is made up of 13 amino acids. Written as DNA, the CDR3 is TGTGCCAGCAGTGAAGAGCACAACTATGGCTACACCTTC. It codes for CASSEEHNYGYTF.

This chain joins TRBV7-9 and TRBJ1-2; 11 bases align to TRBD1. The CDR3 is 14 residues long. Germline CDR1 and CDR2: SEHNR and FQNEAQ (reference sequence). The ends lost 3 bases at V and 7 bases at J; junction bases unmatched: 4. DNA for the CDR3: TGTGCCAGCAGCTTCGGACAGGGGGCGGGTGGCTACACCTTC. Amino acid sequence: CASSFGQGAGGYTF.